The clone carrying this TCR beta chain was detected once. This sample was taken from a study of spatial heterogeneity in lung cancer. Study-level background: In raw reads, more than 8.5 appearances on average were recorded for each unique TCR and UMI combination.

The time point is: sample taken at primary tumor resection. Tumor, nontumor lung or frozen PBMC supplied whole RNA that was sequenced unsorted. Each TCR cDNA molecule bore a unique molecular identifier. TCRdb reprocessed the 5' RACE reads with MiXCR, giving one entry per CDR3 protein. The sample has almost 75,000 distinct CDR3 sequences, roughly 13% seen once. This TCR was sampled from a male donor with early-stage non-small cell lung cancer. Specimen: PBMCs, collected at surgery.

CDR3 region: CATSDSTVRETQYF. In DNA form, the CDR3 reads TGTGCCACCAGTGATTCGACAGTCCGAGAGACCCAGTACTTC. V usage is TRBV24-1 and J usage is TRBJ2-5, with a tentative D call TRBD1 (5 bases). The V gene lost 2 bases and the J gene lost 4 bases, with 10 bases spanning the gap. Germline V lookup: CDR1 KGHDR, CDR2 SFDVKD. This CDR3 comprises 14 residues.